These 24 T cell receptor beta chains came from one sample sequenced in a study of T cells in Graves' hyperthyroidism and ophthalmopathy. RNA transcripts were the template for amplifying TCR beta CDR3 regions. First-round RT-PCR with HTBI primers amplified the TCR CDR3 region. One entry per CDR3 protein results from TCRdb running MiXCR on the multiplex PCR reads. The sample records around 350,000 distinct CDR3 sequences, 15% to 17% being singletons. The sequencing sample was made of blood. Every receptor here comes from a woman aged 18-35 years with Graves' hyperthyroidism that later progressed to Graves' ophthalmopathy.

The sample holds many counts of this clonotype. This chain links TRBV27 with TRBJ2-7; the match to TRBD2 covers 11 bases. This CDR3 is built from 17 residues. Germline values: CDR1 MNHEY, CDR2 SMNVEV (reference sequence). Trimming removed 3 bases from V and 2 bases from J; junction bases left unmatched: 9. The CDR3 DNA is TGTGCCAGCAGTTTGGTTCAGGGACTAGCGGATCCCTACGAGCAGTACTTC. Residues: CASSLVQGLADPYEQYF.

V and J are TRBV4-3 and TRBJ2-3, with 7 bases identical to TRBD2. The V gene's germline CDR1 is LGHNA and CDR2 YSLEER. CDR3 length equals 17 residues. Losses at the gene ends were 0 bases for V and 0 bases for J; bases not matched to a gene: 6. The DNA for the CDR3 is TGCGCCAGCAGCCAAGACCTCAGCGGGACTAGCACAGATACGCAGTATTTT. It encodes CASSQDLSGTSTDTQYF.

In its sample, this clonotype was seen many times. The chain links TRBV2 to TRBJ1-1; D remains unclear. Deletions cut 4 bases from V and 0 bases from J, with 3 bases between. The CDR3 is 12 amino acids. The germline gives CDR1 SNHLY, CDR2 FYNNEI. The CDR3 region is CASSGLNTEAFF. The DNA for the CDR3 is TGTGCCAGCAGTGGGCTGAACACTGAAGCTTTCTTT.

The table lists this clonotype with many counts. The chain uses TRBV7-8 and TRBJ2-1, with TRBD2 matching over 10 bases. The CDR3 is 15 residues long. With 2 bases clipped from V and 7 bases from J, the junction kept 5 bases outside the gene matches. Looked up from germline, CDR1 is SGHVS and CDR2 is FQNEAQ. The DNA for the CDR3 is TGTGCCAGCAGCTTACTAGCGGGAGTTGGGAATGAGCAGTTCTTC. Its translation: CASSLLAGVGNEQFF.

This clonotype was detected ten times or more. The chain links TRBV6-1 to TRBJ2-7, with D possibly matching TRBD2 (5 bases). Trimming stripped 6 bases from V and 3 bases from J, with 18 bases between. The CDR3 has 15 residues. Germline V gene sequence: CDR1 MNHNS, CDR2 SASEGT. The CDR3 DNA reads TGTGCCAGCAGCCGGAGTGAGGGCATAATCTACGAGCAGTACTTC. Translation: CASSRSEGIIYEQYF.

Comments on this clonotype: A clone one base away is much larger, so this may be a read error. The chain recombines TRBV3-1 with TRBJ2-5; 11 bases line up with TRBD2. V was clipped by 4 bases and J by 1 base; unmatched bases: 5. Germline values: CDR1 LGHDT, CDR2 YNNKEL (reference sequence). The CDR3 has 16 residues. In nucleotides, the CDR3 is TGTGCCAGCAGCCGACTAGCGGGAACGGTCCAAGAGACCCAGTACTTC. Translation: CASSRLAGTVQETQYF.

This chain joins TRBV11-2 and TRBJ2-4, with D possibly being TRBD2 (5 bases). This CDR3 is 18 amino acids long. Trimming stripped 5 bases from V and 1 base from J, with 21 bases between. Germline V lookup: CDR1 SGHAT, CDR2 FQNNGV. CDR3 loop: CASSPVPFSEEAKNIQYF. In nucleotides, the CDR3 is TGTGCCAGCAGCCCCGTCCCTTTTTCGGAGGAGGCCAAAAACATTCAGTACTTC.

For this clonotype: A much larger clone is a single base away; this may be a read error. This CDR3 fails to terminate in the conserved phenylalanine or tryptophan, so it likely reflects a read error. The chain links TRBV29-1 to TRBJ1-1; no definite D call. Per the germline V gene, CDR1 is SQVTM and CDR2 is ANQGSEA. This CDR3 has 15 amino acids. V was shortened by 6 bases and J by 5 bases, with 22 bases between the two germline ends. The CDR3 DNA reads as TGCAGCGTCTACTTTTCTAAGACGGGTGAAACTGAAGCTTTCCTT. It yields the protein CSVYFSKTGETEAFL.

This clonotype was seen only a few times. The chain links TRBV7-9 to TRBJ2-5; 7 nucleotides align to TRBD2. In germline, CDR1 is SEHNR, CDR2 FQNEAQ (reference sequence). The CDR3 is 17 amino acids. The V and J ends lost 3 bases and 1 base, in that order; junction bases with no gene match: 11. The CDR3 region is CASSFPRTRESQETQYF. CDR3 nucleotides: TGTGCCAGCAGCTTTCCACGAACGCGGGAGAGCCAAGAGACCCAGTACTTC.

The chain is built from TRBV6-1 and TRBJ2-1; D possibly corresponds to TRBD2 (6 bases). V dropped 6 bases and J dropped 5 bases, with 17 bases sitting between them. Germline V gene lookup returns CDR1 MNHNS and CDR2 SASEGT. This CDR3 spans 15 amino acids. DNA of the CDR3: TGTGCCAGCAGAATAGCGGAAGCATGGGACAATGAGCAGTTCTTC. Protein sequence: CASRIAEAWDNEQFF.

This clonotype occurred many times. This rearrangement joins TRBV18 to TRBJ1-2; the match to TRBD1 covers 7 bases. The V and J ends lost 4 bases and 0 bases, in that order; junction bases with no gene match: 2. The V gene's germline CDR1 is KGHSH and CDR2 LQKENI. The CDR3 has 14 amino acids. The CDR3 region is CASSRDSANYGYTF. Here the CDR3 DNA reads TGTGCCAGCTCACGGGACAGTGCTAACTATGGCTACACCTTC.

This clonotype was picked up many times. The chain uses TRBV28 and TRBJ2-5; D gene ambiguous. Trimming took 2 bases from V and 4 from J, leaving 8 bases between them. The CDR3 length is 13 residues. Germline-derived CDR1 and CDR2 are MDHEN and SYDVKM. Here the CDR3 reads CASSLQPLETQYF. CDR3 coding DNA: TGTGCCAGCAGTTTACAGCCCCTAGAGACCCAGTACTTC.

This clonotype was seen at least ten times. The gene calls are TRBV10-3 and TRBJ2-7; TRBD2 aligns across 7 bases. The CDR3 is 14 residues long. The germline V gene has CDR1 ENHRY and CDR2 SYGVKD. The J segment lost 0 bases and the V segment lost 4 bases, leaving 3 bases of the junction unmatched. The chain's CDR3 is CAISGGGGSYEQYF. CDR3 coding DNA: TGTGCCATCAGTGGCGGCGGGGGCTCCTACGAGCAGTACTTC.

Worth noting for this clonotype: Compared with germline, one end of the junction differs, possibly owing to a read error. J is TRBJ1-3 and V is TRBV20-1, with 9 bases aligning to TRBD1. This CDR3 contains 17 residues. Germline values: CDR1 DFQATT, CDR2 SNEGSKA (reference sequence). CDR3 bases: TGCAATGCTAGAGTGGTTGACAGGGGGGTGTCTGGAAACACCATATATTTT. Translating gives CNARVVDRGVSGNTIYF.

The sample holds a few counts of this clonotype. The rearrangement links TRBV9 to TRBJ2-5, with D possibly matching TRBD2 (6 bases). The CDR3 is made up of 16 amino acids. Per germline, CDR1 SGDLS and CDR2 YYNGEE. V dropped 2 bases and J dropped 3 bases, with 17 bases sitting between them. The CDR3 spells CASSVSRGSGKETQYF. The CDR3 DNA reads as TGTGCCAGCAGCGTCTCAAGGGGTAGCGGAAAAGAGACCCAGTACTTC.

This clonotype was observed at least ten times. The V gene is TRBV20-1, the J gene TRBJ2-1; D gene unclear. The CDR3 runs 13 residues. Trimming stripped 2 bases from V and 3 bases from J, with 8 bases between. Germline V gene sequence: CDR1 DFQATT, CDR2 SNEGSKA (reference sequence). CDR3 loop: CSARSPSYNEQFF. The CDR3 nucleotides read TGCAGTGCTAGATCCCCTAGCTACAATGAGCAGTTCTTC.

The chain carries TRBV6-2 or TRBV6-3 and TRBJ2-2, with a possible D match to TRBD2 (5 bases). This CDR3 region has 15 residues. The ends were cut back, 4 bases at V and 5 bases at J, with 14 bases in the middle. Germline assignment: CDR1 MNHEY and CDR2 SVGEGT. The chain's CDR3 is CASSSLAIFTGELFF. The CDR3 coding sequence is TGTGCCAGCAGTTCCCTAGCAATATTTACCGGGGAGCTGTTTTTT.

This clonotype was detected ten times or more. The gene calls are TRBV20-1 and TRBJ2-5; tentative D call: TRBD2 (6 bases). The CDR3 has 16 amino acids. Trimming stripped 0 bases from V and 1 base from J, with 15 bases between. CDR1 and CDR2 from the germline V gene are DFQATT and SNEGSKA (reference sequence). CDR3 in amino acids: CSARDQRAGFQETQYF. CDR3 nucleotide sequence: TGCAGTGCTAGAGATCAAAGGGCGGGATTCCAAGAGACCCAGTACTTC.

This clonotype was seen many times. The chain links TRBV29-1 to TRBJ2-1; D possibly corresponds to TRBD1 (6 bases). V lost 6 bases and J lost 1, with 16 bases in between. This CDR3 is built from 15 residues. Per the germline V gene, CDR1 is SQVTM and CDR2 is ANQGSEA. In DNA form, the CDR3 reads TGCAGCGTAACCGCCGGGACACCATCCTACAATGAGCAGTTCTTC. This encodes CSVTAGTPSYNEQFF.

This clonotype was counted at least ten times. DNA for the CDR3: TGTGCCAGCAGCGCACAGGGTGCCAATCAGCCCCAGCATTTT. It is translated as CASSAQGANQPQHF. V is TRBV7-9 and J is TRBJ1-5; D possibly corresponds to TRBD1 (6 bases). CDR3 size: 14 residues. The germline V gene has CDR1 SEHNR and CDR2 FQNEAQ (reference sequence). Between the trimmed V and J ends, which lost 5 bases and 3 bases, there was a span of 11 bases.

The V and J genes are TRBV9 and TRBJ2-2, with a tentative D call TRBD2 (5 bases). Per the germline V gene, CDR1 is SGDLS and CDR2 is YYNGEE. The CDR3 extends over 14 amino acids. Trimming shortened V by 5 bases and J by 2 bases, and 10 bases separated the two germline ends. The CDR3 region has the DNA TGTGCCAGCAGGGACTCCCCTAACACCGGGGAGCTGTTTTTT. Translation: CASRDSPNTGELFF.

This clonotype occurred many times. V and J are TRBV7-3 and TRBJ2-3; D uncertain. Deletions cut 5 bases from V and 2 bases from J, with 8 bases between. Germline values: CDR1 SGHTA, CDR2 FQGTGA. The CDR3 is made up of 13 amino acids. The CDR3 here is CASSRAPTDTQYF. DNA of the CDR3: TGTGCCAGCAGCCGGGCCCCCACAGATACGCAGTATTTT.

The chain recombines TRBV7-3 with TRBJ2-4, with no clear D. This CDR3 comprises 20 residues. Germline assignment: CDR1 SGHTA and CDR2 FQGTGA. V lost 5 bases to trimming and J lost 1 base, with 27 bases between them. The CDR3 DNA sequence: TGTGCCAGCAGCCCTCCAATATTAGGCGTTGAGATCGTTGCCAAAAACATTCAGTACTTC. Translated, it gives CASSPPILGVEIVAKNIQYF. Together with reference TRBV7-3 and TRBJ2-4, the CDR3 gives the full variable domain: GAGVSQTPSNKVTEKGKYVELRCDPISGHTALYWYRQSLGQGPEFLIYFQGTGAADDSGLPNDRFFAVRPEGSVSTLKIQRTERGDSAVYLCASSPPILGVEIVAKNIQYFGAGTRLSVL.

This clonotype has just a few counts. The J gene is TRBJ2-5, the V gene TRBV27; D is perhaps TRBD2 (7 bases). Trimming stripped 1 base from V and 5 bases from J, with 11 bases between. Germline V lookup: CDR1 MNHEY, CDR2 SMNVEV (reference sequence). CDR3 length: 14 residues. This CDR3 is CASSLWGGHETQYF. DNA for the CDR3: TGTGCCAGCAGTTTATGGGGGGGGCACGAGACCCAGTACTTC.